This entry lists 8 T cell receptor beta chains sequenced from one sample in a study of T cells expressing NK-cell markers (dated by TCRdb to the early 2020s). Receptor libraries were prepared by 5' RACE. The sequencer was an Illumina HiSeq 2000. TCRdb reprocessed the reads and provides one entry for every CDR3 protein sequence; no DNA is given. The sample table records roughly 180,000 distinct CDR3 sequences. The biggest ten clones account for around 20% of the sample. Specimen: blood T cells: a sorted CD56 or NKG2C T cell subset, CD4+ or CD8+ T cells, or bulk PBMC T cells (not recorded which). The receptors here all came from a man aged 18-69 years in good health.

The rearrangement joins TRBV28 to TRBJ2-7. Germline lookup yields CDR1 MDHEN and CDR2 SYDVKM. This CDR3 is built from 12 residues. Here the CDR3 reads CASSSDSYEQYF.

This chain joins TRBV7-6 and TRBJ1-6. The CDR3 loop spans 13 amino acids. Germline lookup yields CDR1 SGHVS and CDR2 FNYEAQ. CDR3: CASSSSGNSPLHF.

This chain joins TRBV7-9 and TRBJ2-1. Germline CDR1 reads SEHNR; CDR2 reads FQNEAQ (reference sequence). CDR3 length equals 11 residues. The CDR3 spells CAGGNYNEQFF.

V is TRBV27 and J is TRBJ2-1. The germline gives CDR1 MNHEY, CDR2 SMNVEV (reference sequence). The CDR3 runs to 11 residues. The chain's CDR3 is CASSLGLARFF.

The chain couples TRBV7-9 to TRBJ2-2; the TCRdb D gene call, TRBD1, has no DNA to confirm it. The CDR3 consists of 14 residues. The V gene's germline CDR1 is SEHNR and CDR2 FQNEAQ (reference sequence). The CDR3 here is CASSPPSINGELFF.

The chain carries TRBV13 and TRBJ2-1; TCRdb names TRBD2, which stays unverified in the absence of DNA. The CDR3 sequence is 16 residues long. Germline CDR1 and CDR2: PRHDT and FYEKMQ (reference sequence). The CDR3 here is CASSLSGGADYNEQFF. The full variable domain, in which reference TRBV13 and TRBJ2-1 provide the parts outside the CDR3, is AAGVIQSPRHLIKEKRETATLKCYPIPRHDTVYWYQQGPGQDPQFLISFYEKMQSDKGSIPDRFSAQQFSDYHSELNMSSLELGDSALYFCASSLSGGADYNEQFFGPGTRLTVL.

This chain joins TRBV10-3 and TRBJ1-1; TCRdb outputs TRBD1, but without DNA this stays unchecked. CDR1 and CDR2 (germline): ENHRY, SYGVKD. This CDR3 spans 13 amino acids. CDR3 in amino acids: CAISIRGNAEAFF.

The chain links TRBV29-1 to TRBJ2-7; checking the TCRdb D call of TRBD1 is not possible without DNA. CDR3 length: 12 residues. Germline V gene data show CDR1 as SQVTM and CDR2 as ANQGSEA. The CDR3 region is CSVQGDSYEQYF.